This T cell receptor (beta chain) was recovered during a study of human CD8 memory T cell subsets. Healthy donor buffy coats were the source of the PBMC. A UMI-labeled 5' RACE approach was the method that produced the TCR beta libraries. Reprocessing the 5' RACE reads, TCRdb reports a single entry for every CDR3 protein and omits DNA. The repertoire shows around 3,500 distinct CDR3 sequences; the top ten hold 15% to 20%. This clonotype is labeled medium-sized based on frequency. The CDR3 loop spans 13 amino acids. Germline V gene data show CDR1 as SQVTM and CDR2 as ANQGSEA. The chain uses TRBV29-1 and TRBJ2-1; the TCRdb D gene call, TRBD2, has no DNA to confirm it. This receptor was obtained from a human donor in good health. Sample: CD8+ T cells from PBMCs. The CDR3 region is CSVTGLRYNEQFF.